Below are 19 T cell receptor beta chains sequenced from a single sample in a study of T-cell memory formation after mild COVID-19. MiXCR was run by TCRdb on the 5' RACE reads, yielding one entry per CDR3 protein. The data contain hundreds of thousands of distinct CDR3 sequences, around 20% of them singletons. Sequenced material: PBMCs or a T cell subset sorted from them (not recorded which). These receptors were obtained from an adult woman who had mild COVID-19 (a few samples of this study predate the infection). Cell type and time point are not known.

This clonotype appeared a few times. This chain's CDR3 is CASSPGVWNSPLHF. In nucleotides, the CDR3 is TGCGCCAGCAGCCCAGGGGTTTGGAATTCACCCCTCCACTTT. The rearrangement links TRBV4-1 to TRBJ1-6; D perhaps matches TRBD1 (6 bases). V lost 4 bases to trimming and J lost 7 bases, with 11 bases between them. The CDR3 loop spans 14 amino acids. CDR1 and CDR2 (germline): MGHRA, YSYEKL.

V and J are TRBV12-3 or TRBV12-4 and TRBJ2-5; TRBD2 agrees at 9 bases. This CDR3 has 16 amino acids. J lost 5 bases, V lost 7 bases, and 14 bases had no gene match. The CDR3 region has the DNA TGTGCCAGCACCCTGGGGGGAGGGCTAGCGGGGGAGACCCAGTACTTC. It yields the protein CASTLGGGLAGETQYF.

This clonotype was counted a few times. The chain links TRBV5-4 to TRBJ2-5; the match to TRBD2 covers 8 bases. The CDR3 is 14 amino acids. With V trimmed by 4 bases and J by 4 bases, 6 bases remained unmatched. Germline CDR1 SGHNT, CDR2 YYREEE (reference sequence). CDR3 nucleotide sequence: TGTGCCAGCAGCCCGGGGGGGCCCCCAGAGACCCAGTACTTC. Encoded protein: CASSPGGPPETQYF.

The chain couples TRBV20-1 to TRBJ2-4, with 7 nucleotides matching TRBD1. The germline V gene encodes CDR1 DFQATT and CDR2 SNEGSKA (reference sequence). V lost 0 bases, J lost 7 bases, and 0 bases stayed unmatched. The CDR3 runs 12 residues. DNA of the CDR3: TGCAGTGCTAGAGACAGGGGGAACATTCAGTACTTC. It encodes CSARDRGNIQYF.

The CDR3, as DNA: TGCAGCGTTGGGACAGCACAAGAGACCCAGTACTTC. Its protein is CSVGTAQETQYF. V and J are TRBV29-1 and TRBJ2-5; tentative D call: TRBD1 (6 bases). Germline V lookup: CDR1 SQVTM, CDR2 ANQGSEA. The CDR3 is 12 residues long. Trimming shortened V by 4 bases and J by 2 bases, and 8 bases separated the two germline ends.

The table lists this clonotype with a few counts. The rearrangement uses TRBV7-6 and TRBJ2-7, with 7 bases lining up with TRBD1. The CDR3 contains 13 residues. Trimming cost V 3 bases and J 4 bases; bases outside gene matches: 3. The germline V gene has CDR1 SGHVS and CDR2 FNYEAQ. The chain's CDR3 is CASSFTGEYEQYF. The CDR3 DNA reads TGTGCCAGCAGCTTCACAGGGGAATACGAGCAGTACTTC.

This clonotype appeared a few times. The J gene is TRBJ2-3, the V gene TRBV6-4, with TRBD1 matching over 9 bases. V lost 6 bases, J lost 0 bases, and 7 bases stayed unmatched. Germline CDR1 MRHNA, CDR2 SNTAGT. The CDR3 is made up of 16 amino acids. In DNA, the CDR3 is TGTGCCAGCAGCAGACAGGGGGAGTTAAGCACAGATACGCAGTATTTT. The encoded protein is CASSRQGELSTDTQYF.

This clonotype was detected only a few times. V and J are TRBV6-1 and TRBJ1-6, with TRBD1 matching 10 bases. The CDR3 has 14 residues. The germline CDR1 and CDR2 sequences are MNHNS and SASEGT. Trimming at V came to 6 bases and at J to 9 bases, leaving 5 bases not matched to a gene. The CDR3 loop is CASSGGTGVSPLHF. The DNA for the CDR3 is TGTGCCAGCAGCGGGGGGACAGGGGTTTCACCCCTCCACTTT.

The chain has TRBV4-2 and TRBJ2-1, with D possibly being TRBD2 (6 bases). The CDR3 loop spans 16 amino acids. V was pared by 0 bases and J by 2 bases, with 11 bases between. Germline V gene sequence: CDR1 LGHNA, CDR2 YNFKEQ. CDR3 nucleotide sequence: TGTGCCAGCAGCCAAGATAAGGAGGGAACCTACAATGAGCAGTTCTTC. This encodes CASSQDKEGTYNEQFF.

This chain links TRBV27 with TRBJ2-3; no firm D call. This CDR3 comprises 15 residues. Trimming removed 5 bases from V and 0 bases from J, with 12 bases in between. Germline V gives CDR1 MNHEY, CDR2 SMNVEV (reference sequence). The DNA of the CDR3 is TGTGCCAGCAGTGCCTTCTCGTTTAGCACAGATACGCAGTATTTT. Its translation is CASSAFSFSTDTQYF.

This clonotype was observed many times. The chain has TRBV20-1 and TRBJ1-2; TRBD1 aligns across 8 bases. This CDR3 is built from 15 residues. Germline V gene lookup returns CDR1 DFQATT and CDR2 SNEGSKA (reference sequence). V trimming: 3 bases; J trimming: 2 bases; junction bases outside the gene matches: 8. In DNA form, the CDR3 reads TGCAGTGCTAGGGGGTACAGACAGGGGAACTATGGCTACACCTTC. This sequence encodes CSARGYRQGNYGYTF.

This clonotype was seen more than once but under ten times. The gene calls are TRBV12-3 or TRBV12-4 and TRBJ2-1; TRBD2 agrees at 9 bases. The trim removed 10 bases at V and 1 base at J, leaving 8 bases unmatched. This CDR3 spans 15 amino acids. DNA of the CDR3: TGTGCCACCAGGAATAGCGGGAGATCCTACAATGAGCAGTTCTTC. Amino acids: CATRNSGRSYNEQFF.

CDR3 amino acids: CSARDAQGGSGELFF. DNA of the CDR3: TGCAGTGCTAGAGACGCACAGGGAGGGTCCGGGGAGCTGTTTTTT. V and J are TRBV20-1 and TRBJ2-2; D might be TRBD2 (7 bases). The germline CDR1 and CDR2 sequences are DFQATT and SNEGSKA (reference sequence). V was pared by 0 bases and J by 6 bases, with 14 bases between. The CDR3 covers 15 residues.

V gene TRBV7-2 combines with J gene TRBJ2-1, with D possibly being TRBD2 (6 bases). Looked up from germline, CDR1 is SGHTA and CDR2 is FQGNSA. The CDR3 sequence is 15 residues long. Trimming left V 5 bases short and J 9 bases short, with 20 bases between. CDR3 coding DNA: TGTGCCAGCAGCCTTCTAGGTCCCCCCGGGGGTGAGCAGTTCTTC. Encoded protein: CASSLLGPPGGEQFF.

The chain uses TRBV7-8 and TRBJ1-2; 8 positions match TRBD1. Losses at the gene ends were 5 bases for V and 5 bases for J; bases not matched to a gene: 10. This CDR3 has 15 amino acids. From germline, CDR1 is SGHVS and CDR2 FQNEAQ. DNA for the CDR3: TGTGCCAGCAGCGCTCACCGGGACAGGACGTATGGCTACACCTTC. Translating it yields CASSAHRDRTYGYTF.

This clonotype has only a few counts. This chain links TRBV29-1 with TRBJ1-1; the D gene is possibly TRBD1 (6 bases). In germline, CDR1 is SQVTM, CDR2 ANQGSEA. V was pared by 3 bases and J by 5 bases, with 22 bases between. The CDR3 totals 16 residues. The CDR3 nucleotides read TGCAGCGTTGATCATACCGGTGACAGGCGGAGGACTGAAGCTTTCTTT. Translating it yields CSVDHTGDRRRTEAFF.

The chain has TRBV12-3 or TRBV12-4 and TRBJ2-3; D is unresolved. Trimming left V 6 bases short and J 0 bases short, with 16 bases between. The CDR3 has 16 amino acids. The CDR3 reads CASSLPRLTSTDTQYF. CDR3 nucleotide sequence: TGTGCCAGCAGCCTCCCCAGGCTGACTAGCACAGATACGCAGTATTTT.

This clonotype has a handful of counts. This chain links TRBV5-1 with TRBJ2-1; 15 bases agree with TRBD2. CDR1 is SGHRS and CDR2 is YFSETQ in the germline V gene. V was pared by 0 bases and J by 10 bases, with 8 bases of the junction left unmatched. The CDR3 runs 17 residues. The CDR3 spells CASSLVPGLAGGNEQFF. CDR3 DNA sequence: TGCGCCAGCAGCTTGGTACCGGGACTAGCGGGAGGTAACGAGCAGTTCTTC.

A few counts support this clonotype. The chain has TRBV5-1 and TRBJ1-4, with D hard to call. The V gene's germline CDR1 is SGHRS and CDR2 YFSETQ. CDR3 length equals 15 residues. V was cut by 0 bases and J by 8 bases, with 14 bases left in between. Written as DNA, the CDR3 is TGCGCCAGCAGCTTGGGGCAGGCGAATTTAGAAAAACTGTTTTTT. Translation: CASSLGQANLEKLFF.